This T cell receptor beta chain is drawn from a study of CD8 T cells in ankylosing spondylitis. This clonotype has more than one count but fewer than ten. V lost 2 bases, J lost 6 bases, and 10 bases lay in between. The CDR3 loop spans 13 amino acids. CDR1 and CDR2 from the germline V gene are MNHEY and SVGAGI. TCRdb processed the 5' RACE reads anew with MiXCR; each CDR3 protein has one entry. The sample includes some 270,000 distinct CDR3 sequences, roughly 32% of them seen just once. The sequence derives from a male donor with ankylosing spondylitis or in good health (not recorded which). Material: blood, either unsorted or a sorted T cell fraction (not recorded which). V and J are TRBV6-5 and TRBJ1-1; D uncertain. The CDR3 region has the DNA TGTGCCAGCAGTTACCTTGGGGTACCTGAAGCTTTCTTT. The encoded protein is CASSYLGVPEAFF.